One sample yielded the 11 T cell receptor beta chains listed below, sequenced in a study of T cells in Graves' hyperthyroidism and ophthalmopathy (dated by TCRdb to the late 2010s). The method was multiplex PCR. TCRdb names Illumina HiSeq 2000 as the instrument used. Amplification of TCR beta CDR3 regions was carried out from RNA transcripts. A first-round RT-PCR of the TCR CDR3 used the HTBI primer set with the Qiagen OneStep RT-PCR kit. TCRdb redid the processing of the public reads, applying fastp at Q25 and MiXCR, and retained in-frame beta chains. Here each entry gathers all rows of one CDR3 protein and keeps the most common genes and DNA. The sample includes under 350,000 distinct CDR3 sequences, with 13% observed a single time. The ten largest clonotypes hold 7% to 8.5% of the sample. Sequences were obtained from blood. These receptors came from a woman aged 25 to 45 with Graves' hyperthyroidism that later progressed to Graves' ophthalmopathy.

Ten or more counts support this clonotype. The chain uses TRBV24-1 and TRBJ2-1; 8 bases line up with TRBD2. J gave up 5 bases and V 4 bases, and 3 bases lay outside the gene matches. The CDR3 totals 14 residues. Germline V gives CDR1 KGHDR, CDR2 SFDVKD. The CDR3 DNA reads as TGTGCCACCAGTGACACTAGCGGCAACAATGAGCAGTTCTTC. Amino acid sequence: CATSDTSGNNEQFF.

This clonotype appeared many times. CDR3 in DNA: TGTGCCAGCAGCCCAGTGGGTAGCTCCTACAATGAGCAGTTCTTC. Translating gives CASSPVGSSYNEQFF. The chain combines TRBV7-9 with TRBJ2-1; D is undetermined. This CDR3 region has 15 residues. Looked up from germline, CDR1 is SEHNR and CDR2 is FQNEAQ (reference sequence). V lost 5 bases and J lost 0, with 11 bases in between.

Remarks on this clonotype: A much larger clonotype is one base distant, so this may be a read error. The chain has TRBV18 and TRBJ2-6; the match to TRBD1 covers 7 bases. The CDR3 runs 17 residues. Per the germline V gene, CDR1 is KGHSH and CDR2 is LQKENI. DNA of the CDR3: TGTGCCGGCTCACCGGGACAGACCTCCGCCGGGGCCAACGTCCTGACTTTC. Translated, it gives CAGSPGQTSAGANVLTF. The complete variable domain, with remaining parts taken from reference TRBV18 and TRBJ2-6, reads NAGVMQNPRHLVRRRGQEARLRCSPMKGHSHVYWYRQLPEEGLKFMVYLQKENIIDESGMPKERFSAEFPKEGPSILRIQQVVRGDSAAYFCAGSPGQTSAGANVLTFGAGSRLTVL.

The sample holds many counts of this clonotype. The gene calls are TRBV28 and TRBJ1-5; D not resolved. The CDR3 is made up of 13 amino acids. The germline gives CDR1 MDHEN, CDR2 SYDVKM. Between the trimmed V and J ends, which lost 6 bases and 0 bases, there was a span of 6 bases. CDR3 region: CASRPFSNQPQHF. The CDR3 bases are TGTGCCAGCAGGCCTTTTAGCAATCAGCCCCAGCATTTT.

There are a few counts of this clonotype. V and J are TRBV20-1 and TRBJ2-7; weak D call: TRBD2 (7 bases). The ends were cut back, 1 base at V and 2 bases at J, with 9 bases in the middle. CDR3 length: 13 amino acids. Germline lookup yields CDR1 DFQATT and CDR2 SNEGSKA (reference sequence). CDR3 sequence reads: CSARVGGPYEQYF. Written as DNA, the CDR3 is TGCAGTGCTAGAGTGGGGGGGCCCTACGAGCAGTACTTC.

The chain uses TRBV4-2 and TRBJ1-4; D call uncertain. Per the germline V gene, CDR1 is LGHNA and CDR2 is YNFKEQ. The V and J ends lost 1 base and 7 bases respectively, with 10 bases between them. The CDR3 runs to 14 residues. CDR3 nucleotides: TGTGCCAGCAGCCAAGTAGGCGCTGGTGAAAAACTGTTTTTT. This sequence encodes CASSQVGAGEKLFF.

This clonotype was observed at least ten times. V gene TRBV12-3 or TRBV12-4 combines with J gene TRBJ2-2; no definite D call. V dropped 0 bases and J dropped 4 bases, with 6 bases sitting between them. The CDR3 is 14 residues long. In nucleotides, the CDR3 is TGTGCCAGCAGTTTAGCTCGCGCCACCGGGGAGCTGTTTTTT. Translated: CASSLARATGELFF.

This clonotype has ten or more counts. The chain couples TRBV29-1 to TRBJ2-7, with D perhaps TRBD2 (5 bases). The CDR3 runs 13 residues. Trimming removed 7 bases at V and 6 bases at J, with 19 bases between. The germline V gene has CDR1 SQVTM and CDR2 ANQGSEA. The CDR3 coding sequence is TGCAGCGCCCATGGAGGTAGAGGAGGCGAGCAGTACTTC. This translates into CSAHGGRGGEQYF.

This clonotype showed up just a few times. The chain combines TRBV5-1 with TRBJ2-1; 8 bases align to TRBD2. The junction had 9 bases not matched to a gene; V was cut back by 4 bases and J by 0 bases. The CDR3 spans 17 residues. Per germline, CDR1 SGHRS and CDR2 YFSETQ. CDR3 region: CASSPSGPMSSYNEQFF. The CDR3 DNA reads TGCGCCAGCAGCCCTAGCGGGCCCATGTCCTCCTACAATGAGCAGTTCTTC.

The sample holds many counts of this clonotype. The chain employs TRBV2 and TRBJ1-5; 8 nucleotides align to TRBD1. The trim removed 4 bases at V and 4 bases at J, leaving 6 bases unmatched. This CDR3 spans 15 amino acids. CDR1 and CDR2 (germline): SNHLY, FYNNEI. The CDR3 loop reads CASSGGQGNNQPQHF. CDR3 in DNA: TGTGCCAGCAGTGGTGGACAGGGTAATAATCAGCCCCAGCATTTT. Full variable domain (rest looked up from reference TRBV2 and TRBJ1-5): EPEVTQTPSHQVTQMGQEVILRCVPISNHLYFYWYRQILGQKVEFLVSFYNNEISEKSEIFDDQFSVERPDGSNFTLKIRSTKLEDSAMYFCASSGGQGNNQPQHFGDGTRLSIL.

The chain is built from TRBV19 and TRBJ1-6; D unresolved. Germline CDR1 and CDR2: LNHDA and SQIVND (reference sequence). Trimming shortened V by 7 bases and J by 10 bases, and 20 bases separated the two germline ends. The CDR3 totals 15 residues. CDR3 coding DNA: TGTGCCAGTACGGCGCTAAGTAACACGGTCTCACCCCTCCACTTT. Its translation is CASTALSNTVSPLHF.